In its sample, the clone carrying this TCR beta chain was seen a few times. This sample was included in a study of blood T cell repertoires in COVID-19. The overall study: Acute and convalescent COVID-19 specimens originated in the United States, Italy and Spain. T cells, B-cell-depleted T cells, or PBMCs supplied cDNA or gDNA.

Between the trimmed V and J ends, which lost 5 bases and 3 bases, there was a span of 10 bases. Germline V gene sequence: CDR1 SGHTA, CDR2 FQGNSA. The CDR3 length is 14 residues. As processed by the authors: Scientists estimated how many nucleated cells there were by amplifying reference gene primers. The repertoire was sequenced with immunoSEQ multiplex PCR; TCRdb's copy has only in-frame clones and lacks some. The V and J calls and clone size were taken over from that table, and D and trimming were inferred from the DNA. This table has 160,000 or so clones, under 90% appearing once. Sequencing was done on a sample of peripheral blood. The TCR comes from a man aged 60-69 years with acute or convalescent COVID-19. The chain combines TRBV7-2 with TRBJ1-4; a weak D match, TRBD1 (5 bases). The CDR3 sequence is CASSRKGPNEKLFF. DNA for the CDR3: TGTGCCAGCAGCCGCAAGGGGCCTAATGAAAAACTGTTTTTT.